A single sample is the source of the 4 T cell receptor beta chains below, sequenced in a study of OX40 agonist ivuxolimab in advanced cancers. TCRdb's table, derived via immunoSEQ multiplex PCR, lists solely in-frame clones and lacks some. Of roughly 61,000 clones in the sample, 75% to 90% were seen once. This material consisted of CD4+ or CD8+ T cells sorted from blood, taken in a trial of the OX40 agonist ivuxolimab. The receptors here all came from an adult with an advanced solid tumor such as melanoma, head and neck, liver or kidney cancer.

This clone was counted a single time. V is TRBV28 and J is TRBJ2-1; 10 bases map to TRBD2. CDR3 length equals 16 residues. The V and J ends lost 5 bases and 0 bases, in that order; junction bases with no gene match: 4. CDR1 is MDHEN and CDR2 is SYDVKM in the germline V gene. The CDR3 DNA sequence: TGTGCCAGCAGTCCTAGCGGGAGAGTCTCCTACAATGAGCAGTTCTTC. This encodes CASSPSGRVSYNEQFF.

This clone has a handful of counts. The chain employs TRBV5-1 and TRBJ2-2; 7 bases align to TRBD1. Trimming removed 5 bases from V and 4 bases from J; junction bases left unmatched: 5. The CDR3 has 14 residues. Per germline, CDR1 SGHRS and CDR2 YFSETQ. The DNA of the CDR3 is TGCGCCAGCAGTGACAGGGTGAGCACCGGGGAGCTGTTTTTT. This sequence encodes CASSDRVSTGELFF.

The chain employs TRBV9 and TRBJ1-2; 8 bases align to TRBD1. Germline loops: CDR1 SGDLS, CDR2 YYNGEE. Germline trimming cut 0 bases from V and 8 bases from J; bases unmatched to any gene: 6. The CDR3 length is 14 residues. CDR3 in DNA: TGTGCCAGCAGCGTAGACAGGGGGAATTGGGGCTACACCTTC. As protein: CASSVDRGNWGYTF.

Only one count was recorded for this clone. This chain joins TRBV14 and TRBJ1-5, with D maybe TRBD1 (5 bases). Trimming cost V 5 bases and J 10 bases, with 15 bases left between them. The germline CDR1 and CDR2 sequences are SGHDN and FVKESK. The CDR3 contains 13 residues. The CDR3 protein is CASSAQSGTPQHF. CDR3 DNA: TGTGCCAGCAGCGCCCAATCAGGGACCCCCCAGCATTTT.